A selection of T cell receptor beta chains follows, all from one sample in a study of shared clonotypes between healthy human individuals. Sequenced by immunoSEQ multiplex PCR; TCRdb stores in-frame clones only, minus some. The sample lists about 2.5 million clones; 80% to 95% were seen once. The sequencing sample was made of naive CD4+ T cells from PBMCs. These receptors all stem from a man younger than 35 in good health. Some clones in this sample may be carry-over from other donors' samples. Both conserved end residues are part of each CDR3. The order of the fields is V gene, J gene, CDR3 protein.

TRBV10-3,TRBJ2-5,CAISESKGETQYF
TRBV10-3,TRBJ2-5,CAIRGTAVQETQYF
TRBV28,TRBJ1-5,CASSSGGGSQPQHF
TRBV11-1,TRBJ2-7,CASSLGYLTGSYEQYF
TRBV14,TRBJ1-2,CASSQAGGPNYGYTF
TRBV6-5,TRBJ2-7,CASSYRQGPYEQYF
TRBV28,TRBJ2-7,CASSLRRMTGTSYEQYF
TRBV2,TRBJ2-1,CASSPTSGTYNEQFF
TRBV5-4,TRBJ2-7,CASSPRASGSSYEQYF
TRBV19,TRBJ2-5,CASRDSRGRETQYF
TRBV11-2,TRBJ2-1,CASHIGSGSYNEQFF
TRBV6-1,TRBJ2-1,CASSAFNEQFF
TRBV5-4,TRBJ2-2,CASSTRDRVLPGELFF
TRBV30,TRBJ1-2,CAWSAGQGFHF
TRBV7-2,TRBJ2-5,CASSLEGVGGKTQYF
TRBV7-3,TRBJ1-1,CASSLSAGRESTEAFF
TRBV18,TRBJ1-1,CASSRTGAGNTEAFF